These 6 T cell receptor beta chains were sequenced from one sample in a study of T-cell reconstitution after alpha-beta-depleted transplantation in children. As it was prepared, the TCRbeta library received unique molecular identifiers. A single record per CDR3 protein comes from TCRdb applying MiXCR to the PCR reads. Seen here are fewer than 350,000 distinct CDR3 sequences, about 9.4% observed once, and the top ten hold roughly 7%. Sequencing was performed on PBMCs, taken before TCRalphabeta/CD19-depleted stem cell transplant. Receptors originate from a boy younger than two with acute myeloid leukemia, due to receive a stem cell transplant.

About this clonotype: The final CDR3 position lacks the conserved phenylalanine or tryptophan, pointing to a likely read error. The DNA is omitted, as the CDR3 cannot be located on it reliably, and the CDR3 follows TCRdb's listing. The CDR3 here is CASSSSGTEFRL. The rearrangement links TRBV7-9 to TRBJ2-1; the tabulated D call, TRBD1, remains unverified against the DNA. The CDR3 contains 12 residues when both ends are counted. Germline V gene data show CDR1 as SEHNR and CDR2 as FQNEAQ (reference sequence).

This clonotype was observed many times. The V gene is TRBV28, the J gene TRBJ1-1; 8 bases line up with TRBD1. CDR1 and CDR2 (germline): MDHEN, SYDVKM. The trim removed 6 bases at V and 5 bases at J, leaving 11 bases unmatched. The CDR3 has 15 residues. CDR3 sequence reads: CASSSGGQARTEAFF. The CDR3 coding sequence is TGTGCCAGCAGCTCGGGGGGACAGGCGAGGACTGAAGCTTTCTTT.

The chain recombines TRBV5-1 with TRBJ2-7; 8 bases line up with TRBD1. The CDR3 runs to 15 residues. V was pared by 3 bases and J by 4 bases, with 9 bases of the junction left unmatched. CDR1 SGHRS and CDR2 YFSETQ come from the germline V gene. The CDR3, as DNA: TGCGCCAGCAGCTCTTACCGGGACAGGCCGTACGAGCAGTACTTC. Translation: CASSSYRDRPYEQYF.

The sample holds many counts of this clonotype. This chain joins TRBV5-1 and TRBJ2-7; D gene ambiguous. This CDR3 region has 14 residues. Germline loops: CDR1 SGHRS, CDR2 YFSETQ. Trimming took 0 bases from V and 2 from J, leaving 9 bases between them. The CDR3 sequence: CASSLDSGPYEQYF. In nucleotides, the CDR3 is TGCGCCAGCAGCTTGGACTCAGGACCCTACGAGCAGTACTTC.

This chain uses TRBV28 with TRBJ2-7; weak D call: TRBD1 (6 bases). Germline V gene data show CDR1 as MDHEN and CDR2 as SYDVKM. Trimming took 3 bases from V and 6 from J, leaving 15 bases between them. The CDR3 covers 14 residues. The CDR3 DNA reads as TGTGCCAGCAGTTTTTCCTCAGGGGTGCGCGAGCAGTACTTC. Its translation: CASSFSSGVREQYF.

This clonotype was observed a handful of times. A much larger clone lies one base from this, so it may be a read error. The V and J genes are TRBV29-1 and TRBJ1-4; 7 bases agree with TRBD1. This CDR3 spans 14 amino acids. CDR1 and CDR2 (germline): SQVTM, ANQGSEA. The DNA for the CDR3 is TGCGGCGTCTCAGAGACAGGGTCTGGGGAAAAACTGTTTTTT. Translated, it gives CGVSETGSGEKLFF.